Listed below are T cell receptor beta chains from one sample, sequenced in a study of brain T cells in children with intractable seizures. Using immunoSEQ multiplex PCR, the repertoire was profiled, and TCRdb retains in-frame clones only, with some absent. The repertoire holds roughly 120,000 clones, with 90% to 95% as singletons. Sequenced here: peripheral blood, sampled at surgery. The origin of the receptors is a boy younger than two with hemimegalencephaly and intractable seizures. Each CDR3 is given with its conserved first and last residue. Fields, in order: J gene, V gene, D gene, clone size, CDR3 DNA, CDR3 protein. The D gene is left open where the match is weak. Expanded clones are given a class, and other clones once, few, many or no size at all.

j_call: TRBJ2-3; v_call: TRBV7-9; d_call: -; clone_size: -; cdr3_nt: TGTGCCAGCAGCTCCTCGCCGGGCCTCACAGATACGCAGTATTTT; cdr3_aa: CASSSSPGLTDTQYF
j_call: TRBJ2-1; v_call: TRBV28; d_call: -; clone_size: -; cdr3_nt: TGTGCCAGCAGTTCCTCAGGGAGTCGCGGGAACAATGAGCAGTTCTTC; cdr3_aa: CASSSSGSRGNNEQFF
j_call: TRBJ1-3; v_call: TRBV28; d_call: -; clone_size: -; cdr3_nt: TGTGCCAGCAGTTTAATGCCGGGGCCCTCTGGAAACACCATATATTTT; cdr3_aa: CASSLMPGPSGNTIYF
j_call: TRBJ2-5; v_call: TRBV28; d_call: -; clone_size: -; cdr3_nt: TGTGCCAGCAGCCGTTCACCAACCCAGTACTTC; cdr3_aa: CASSRSPTQYF
j_call: TRBJ2-7; v_call: TRBV14; d_call: -; clone_size: -; cdr3_nt: TGTGCCAGCAGCCAACACGCGAGGCCCCTGGCTGGGGACGAGCAGTACTTC; cdr3_aa: CASSQHARPLAGDEQYF
j_call: TRBJ1-3; v_call: TRBV21-1; d_call: -; clone_size: -; cdr3_nt: TGTGCCAGCAGCAAAAGGTCCCAGGGGAGGAATTTT; cdr3_aa: CASSKRSQGRNF
j_call: TRBJ2-2; v_call: TRBV5-1; d_call: -; clone_size: -; cdr3_nt: TGCGCCAGCAGCTTGGATGTCACCGGGGAGCTGTTTTTT; cdr3_aa: CASSLDVTGELFF
j_call: TRBJ1-1; v_call: TRBV9; d_call: -; clone_size: -; cdr3_nt: TGTGCCAGCAGCGTAGAGTCGCAAGGGTCTGAAGCTTTCTTT; cdr3_aa: CASSVESQGSEAFF
j_call: TRBJ2-1; v_call: TRBV4-3; d_call: TRBD2; clone_size: once; cdr3_nt: TGCGCCAGCAGCCAAGATGGAGGCGGGAGGGTATACAATGAGCAGTTCTTC; cdr3_aa: CASSQDGGGRVYNEQFF
j_call: TRBJ1-3; v_call: TRBV27; d_call: TRBD1; clone_size: -; cdr3_nt: TGTGCCAGCACACGTACAGGGGGGTATGGAAACACCATATATTTT; cdr3_aa: CASTRTGGYGNTIYF
j_call: TRBJ2-7; v_call: TRBV19; d_call: -; clone_size: -; cdr3_nt: TGTGCCAGTAGCGCCGGGCGATCCTACGAGCAGTACTTC; cdr3_aa: CASSAGRSYEQYF
j_call: TRBJ2-3; v_call: TRBV20-1; d_call: -; clone_size: -; cdr3_nt: TGCAGTGCTAGTCTAGCCCCGCTAGATACGCAGTATTTT; cdr3_aa: CSASLAPLDTQYF
j_call: TRBJ2-1; v_call: TRBV5-1; d_call: -; clone_size: -; cdr3_nt: TGCGCCAGCAGCGCCCGGGCAGCTCGCTCCTACAATGAGCAGTTCTTC; cdr3_aa: CASSARAARSYNEQFF
j_call: TRBJ2-7; v_call: TRBV5-1; d_call: -; clone_size: -; cdr3_nt: TGCGCCAGCAGCGACCTCATGGGCGCAGAGAACGAGCAGTACTTC; cdr3_aa: CASSDLMGAENEQYF
j_call: TRBJ2-5; v_call: TRBV9; d_call: -; clone_size: once; cdr3_nt: TGTGCCAGCAGCGTAGGAGGACAGTCACAAGAGACCCAGTACTTC; cdr3_aa: CASSVGGQSQETQYF
j_call: TRBJ1-2; v_call: TRBV5-4; d_call: -; clone_size: -; cdr3_nt: TGTGCCAGCAGCTTCCCCAGGCGGTATGGCTACACCTTC; cdr3_aa: CASSFPRRYGYTF
j_call: TRBJ2-3; v_call: TRBV29-1; d_call: TRBD2; clone_size: -; cdr3_nt: TGCAGCGTTTCGGCGGGAGGGCCGTTTTCAGATACGCAGTATTTT; cdr3_aa: CSVSAGGPFSDTQYF
j_call: TRBJ1-2; v_call: TRBV2; d_call: -; clone_size: -; cdr3_nt: TGTGCCAGCAGTGAATTCGGCCCCATAGTCACCTTC; cdr3_aa: CASSEFGPIVTF
j_call: TRBJ1-6; v_call: TRBV28; d_call: TRBD1; clone_size: -; cdr3_nt: TGTGCCAGCAGTGACAGGGGGCCCAATTCACCCCTCCACTTT; cdr3_aa: CASSDRGPNSPLHF
j_call: TRBJ2-1; v_call: TRBV19; d_call: TRBD2; clone_size: -; cdr3_nt: TGTGCCGGATCCGGGACTAGCGGGAGTGAGCAGTTCTTC; cdr3_aa: CAGSGTSGSEQFF
j_call: TRBJ1-1; v_call: TRBV27; d_call: -; clone_size: -; cdr3_nt: TGTGCCAGCAGGGTGACCCCGAGGGACACTGAAGCTTTCTTT; cdr3_aa: CASRVTPRDTEAFF
j_call: TRBJ1-5; v_call: TRBV19; d_call: TRBD1; clone_size: -; cdr3_nt: TGTGCCAGTAGCCCGACAGGGGGCCGCTTGAAGCCCCAGCATTTT; cdr3_aa: CASSPTGGRLKPQHF
j_call: TRBJ1-1; v_call: TRBV1; d_call: -; clone_size: -; cdr3_nt: TGCACCAGCAGCCCGCTAGCCGGGACAGGCAGATGGGACACTGAAGCTTTCTTT; cdr3_aa: CTSSPLAGTGRWDTEAFF
j_call: TRBJ1-6; v_call: TRBV6-5; d_call: TRBD1; clone_size: -; cdr3_nt: TGTGCCAGCAGTTGGGACAGGAGGGGATATAATTCACCCCTCCACTTT; cdr3_aa: CASSWDRRGYNSPLHF
j_call: TRBJ1-2; v_call: TRBV29-1; d_call: -; clone_size: -; cdr3_nt: TGCAGCGTTGGGGACAATAACTATGGCTACACCTTC; cdr3_aa: CSVGDNNYGYTF
j_call: TRBJ2-1; v_call: TRBV3-1/TRBV3-2; d_call: -; clone_size: -; cdr3_nt: TGTGCCAGCAGCCCCACTAGACATGAGCAGTTCTTC; cdr3_aa: CASSPTRHEQFF
j_call: TRBJ2-7; v_call: TRBV11-1; d_call: TRBD2; clone_size: -; cdr3_nt: TGTGCCAGCAGCTTGGCGGGAGCAGGCGAGCAGTACTTC; cdr3_aa: CASSLAGAGEQYF
j_call: TRBJ2-1; v_call: TRBV6-6; d_call: TRBD2; clone_size: -; cdr3_nt: TGTGCCAGCAGATATAAGCGGGAGGGTTGGAATGAGCAGTTCTTC; cdr3_aa: CASRYKREGWNEQFF
j_call: TRBJ1-2; v_call: TRBV7-9; d_call: TRBD1; clone_size: -; cdr3_nt: TGTGCCAGCAGCCCCGGGCAGGGGGCGGGTGGCTACACCTTC; cdr3_aa: CASSPGQGAGGYTF
j_call: TRBJ1-1; v_call: TRBV19; d_call: -; clone_size: -; cdr3_nt: TGTGCCAGTACCCTGGGGGTATGGGACACTGAAGCTTTCTTT; cdr3_aa: CASTLGVWDTEAFF
j_call: TRBJ2-7; v_call: TRBV11-2; d_call: -; clone_size: -; cdr3_nt: TGTGCCAGCAGCCTACCGGCCTACTACGAGCAGTACTTC; cdr3_aa: CASSLPAYYEQYF
j_call: TRBJ2-1; v_call: TRBV6-5; d_call: TRBD2; clone_size: -; cdr3_nt: TGTGCCAGCAGTTACGAAATAGCGGGAGGGCCTGCTGAGCAGTTCTTC; cdr3_aa: CASSYEIAGGPAEQFF
j_call: TRBJ2-7; v_call: TRBV7-9; d_call: -; clone_size: once; cdr3_nt: TGTGCCAGCAGCTTAGGACAGACCCTTCTGGACGAGCAGTACTTC; cdr3_aa: CASSLGQTLLDEQYF
j_call: TRBJ2-7; v_call: TRBV9; d_call: TRBD1; clone_size: -; cdr3_nt: TGTGCCAGCAGCGTAGGCGGCAGGGGGACCTCCTACGAGCAGTACTTC; cdr3_aa: CASSVGGRGTSYEQYF
j_call: TRBJ1-1; v_call: TRBV5-1; d_call: -; clone_size: -; cdr3_nt: TGCGCCAGCAGCTTGGGATTGAGAGGCGGCACTGAAGCTTTCTTT; cdr3_aa: CASSLGLRGGTEAFF
j_call: TRBJ2-5; v_call: TRBV28; d_call: TRBD1; clone_size: -; cdr3_nt: TGTGCCAGCAGTCGACAGGGAGCCCAAGAGACCCAGTACTTC; cdr3_aa: CASSRQGAQETQYF
j_call: TRBJ1-2; v_call: TRBV19; d_call: -; clone_size: -; cdr3_nt: TGTGCCAGTAGTATTATTACCGGGGACTATGGCTACACCTTC; cdr3_aa: CASSIITGDYGYTF
j_call: TRBJ1-6; v_call: TRBV27; d_call: -; clone_size: -; cdr3_nt: TGTGCCAGCAGTGTCCGGGACGGGCGTAATTCACCCCTCCACTTT; cdr3_aa: CASSVRDGRNSPLHF
j_call: TRBJ1-4; v_call: TRBV5-8; d_call: TRBD1; clone_size: -; cdr3_nt: TGTGCCAGCAGCTTGGATTACAGGGGAGGGGAAAAACTGTTTTTT; cdr3_aa: CASSLDYRGGEKLFF
j_call: TRBJ1-4; v_call: TRBV4-1; d_call: -; clone_size: -; cdr3_nt: TGCGCCAGCAGCCATAATGAAAAACTGTTTTTT; cdr3_aa: CASSHNEKLFF
j_call: TRBJ2-1; v_call: TRBV2; d_call: TRBD2; clone_size: -; cdr3_nt: TGTGCCAGCAGACGGCGGGAGATGGATGAGCAGTTCTTC; cdr3_aa: CASRRREMDEQFF
j_call: TRBJ2-7; v_call: TRBV23-1; d_call: -; clone_size: -; cdr3_nt: TGCGCCAGCAGGGTGGGGGGCCTAAGCTCCTACGAGCAGTACTTC; cdr3_aa: CASRVGGLSSYEQYF
j_call: TRBJ2-3; v_call: TRBV3-1/TRBV3-2; d_call: -; clone_size: -; cdr3_nt: TGTGCCAGCAGCCGGAAGGGGGCGGGAGGTTCGGATACGCAGTATTTT; cdr3_aa: CASSRKGAGGSDTQYF
j_call: TRBJ2-5; v_call: TRBV5-1; d_call: -; clone_size: -; cdr3_nt: TGCGCCAGCAGCTTGGGCAGGACGGAGACCCAGTACTTC; cdr3_aa: CASSLGRTETQYF
j_call: TRBJ2-4; v_call: TRBV27; d_call: TRBD2; clone_size: -; cdr3_nt: TGTGCCAGCAGTCCAGTGCTAGCGGGAGCTCACATTCAGTACTTC; cdr3_aa: CASSPVLAGAHIQYF
j_call: TRBJ2-2; v_call: TRBV11-3; d_call: -; clone_size: once; cdr3_nt: TGTGCCAGCAGCTCCTTCGCGGGGAAAACCGGGGAGCTGTTTTTT; cdr3_aa: CASSSFAGKTGELFF
j_call: TRBJ2-7; v_call: TRBV7-2; d_call: -; clone_size: once; cdr3_nt: TGTGCCAGCAGCGCAGGGGGGTCCTACGAGCAGTACTTC; cdr3_aa: CASSAGGSYEQYF
j_call: TRBJ1-4; v_call: TRBV5-1; d_call: TRBD1; clone_size: -; cdr3_nt: TGCGCCAGCAGCAGAACACCTGGACAGGGGGCGAGTGAAAAACTGTTTTTT; cdr3_aa: CASSRTPGQGASEKLFF